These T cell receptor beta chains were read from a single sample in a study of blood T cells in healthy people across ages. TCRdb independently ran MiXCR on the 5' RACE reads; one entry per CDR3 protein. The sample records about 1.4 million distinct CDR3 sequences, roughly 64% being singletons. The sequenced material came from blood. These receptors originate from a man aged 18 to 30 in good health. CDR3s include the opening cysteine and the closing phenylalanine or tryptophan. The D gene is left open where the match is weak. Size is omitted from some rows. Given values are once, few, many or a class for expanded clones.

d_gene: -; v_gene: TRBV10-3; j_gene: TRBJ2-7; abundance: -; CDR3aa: CAISDGPYEQYF; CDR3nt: TGTGCCATCAGTGACGGGCCCTACGAGCAGTACTTC
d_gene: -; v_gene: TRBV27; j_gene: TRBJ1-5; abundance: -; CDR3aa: CASSLHAGGLSNQPQHF; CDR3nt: TGTGCCAGCAGTTTACACGCGGGGGGCTTAAGCAATCAGCCCCAGCATTTT
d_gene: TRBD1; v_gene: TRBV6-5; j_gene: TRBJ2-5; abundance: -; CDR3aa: CASSTRDRGGETQYF; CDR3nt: TGTGCCAGCAGTACCCGGGACAGGGGGGGAGAGACCCAGTACTTC
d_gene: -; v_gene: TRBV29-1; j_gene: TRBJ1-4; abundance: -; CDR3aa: CSVELTSETNEKLFF; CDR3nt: TGCAGCGTTGAATTAACCAGCGAGACAAATGAAAAACTGTTTTTT
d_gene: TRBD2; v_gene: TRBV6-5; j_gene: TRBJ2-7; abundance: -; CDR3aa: CASRPGRADEQYF; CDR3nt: TGTGCCAGCAGGCCCGGGAGGGCCGACGAGCAGTACTTC
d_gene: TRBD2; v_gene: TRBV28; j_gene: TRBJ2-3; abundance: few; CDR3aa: CASSLSWTSGGTDTQYF; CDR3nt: TGTGCCAGCAGTTTAAGTTGGACTAGCGGGGGCACAGATACGCAGTATTTT
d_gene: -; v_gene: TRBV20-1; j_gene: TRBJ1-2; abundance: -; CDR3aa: CSARGFLYGYTF; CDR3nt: TGCAGTGCTAGAGGATTCCTCTATGGCTACACCTTC
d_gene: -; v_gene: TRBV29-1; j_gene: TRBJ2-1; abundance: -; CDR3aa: CSVIRGNEQFF; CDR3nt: TGCAGCGTCATTCGGGGGAATGAGCAGTTCTTC
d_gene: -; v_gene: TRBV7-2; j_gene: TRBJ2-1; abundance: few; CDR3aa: CASGSGTTTAEQFF; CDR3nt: TGTGCCAGCGGAAGCGGGACAACCACGGCTGAGCAGTTCTTC
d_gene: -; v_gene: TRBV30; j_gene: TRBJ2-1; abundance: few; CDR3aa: CAWGRIGWEQFF; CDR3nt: TGTGCCTGGGGACGGATAGGGTGGGAGCAGTTCTTC
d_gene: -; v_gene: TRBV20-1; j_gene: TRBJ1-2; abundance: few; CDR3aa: CSARGDPPSLGYTF; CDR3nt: TGCAGTGCTAGGGGGGACCCCCCGAGCCTTGGCTACACCTTC
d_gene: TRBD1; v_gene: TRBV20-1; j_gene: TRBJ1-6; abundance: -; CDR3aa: CSARWTGNSPLHF; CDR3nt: TGCAGTGCTAGATGGACAGGAAATTCACCCCTCCACTTT
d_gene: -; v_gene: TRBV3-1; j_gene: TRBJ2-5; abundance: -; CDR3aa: CASSLTRGLGTQYF; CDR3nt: TGTGCCAGCAGCCTGACTAGGGGTTTAGGGACCCAGTACTTC
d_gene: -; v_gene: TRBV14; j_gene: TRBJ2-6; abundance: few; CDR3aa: CASSPFSTVTHSGANVLTF; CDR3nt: TGTGCCAGCAGCCCCTTCTCAACTGTCACTCACTCTGGGGCCAACGTCCTGACTTTC
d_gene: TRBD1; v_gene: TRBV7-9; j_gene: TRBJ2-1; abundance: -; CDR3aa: CASSLVGDRGALAFYNEQFF; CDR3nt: TGTGCCAGCAGCTTAGTGGGGGACAGGGGGGCCTTGGCCTTTTACAATGAGCAGTTCTTC
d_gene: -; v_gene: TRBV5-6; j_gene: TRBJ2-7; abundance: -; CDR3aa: CASSSPYLDGDYEQYF; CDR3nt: TGTGCCAGCAGCTCGCCATACCTGGACGGAGACTACGAGCAGTACTTC
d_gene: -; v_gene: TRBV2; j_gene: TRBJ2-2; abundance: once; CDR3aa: CASRRENTGELFF; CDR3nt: TGTGCCAGCAGGAGGGAGAACACCGGGGAGCTGTTTTTT
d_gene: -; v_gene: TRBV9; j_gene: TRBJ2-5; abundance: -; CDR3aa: CASSVRGDPLANEQYF; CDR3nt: TGTGCCAGCAGCGTAAGGGGAGATCCCCTCGCCAATGAGCAGTACTTC
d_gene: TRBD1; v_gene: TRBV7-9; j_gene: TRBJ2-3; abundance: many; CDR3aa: CASSSGTGGTDTQYF; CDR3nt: TGTGCCAGCAGTTCCGGGACAGGGGGCACAGATACGCAGTATTTT
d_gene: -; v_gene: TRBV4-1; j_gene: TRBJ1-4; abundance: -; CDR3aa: CASSQGPGREKLFF; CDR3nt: TGCGCCAGCAGCCAAGGTCCGGGTCGGGAAAAACTGTTTTTT
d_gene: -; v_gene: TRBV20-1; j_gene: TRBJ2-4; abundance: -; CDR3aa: CSASASNIQYF; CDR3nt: TGCAGTGCTAGTGCCAGCAACATTCAGTACTTC
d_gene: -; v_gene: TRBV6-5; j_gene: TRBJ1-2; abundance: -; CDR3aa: CASSKGIWGYGYTF; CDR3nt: TGTGCCAGCAGCAAGGGGATTTGGGGCTATGGCTACACCTTC
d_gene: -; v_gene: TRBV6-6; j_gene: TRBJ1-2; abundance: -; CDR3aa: CASSYSRIGGVNYGYTF; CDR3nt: TGTGCCAGCAGTTACTCGAGGATCGGGGGTGTCAACTATGGCTACACCTTC
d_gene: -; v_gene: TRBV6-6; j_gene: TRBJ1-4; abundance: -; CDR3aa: CASKPTTTANEKLFF; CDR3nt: TGTGCCAGCAAACCCACGACTACTGCTAATGAAAAACTGTTTTTT
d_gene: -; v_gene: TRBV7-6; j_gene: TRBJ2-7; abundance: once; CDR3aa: CASSQRSVWEQYF; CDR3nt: TGTGCCAGCAGCCAGCGCTCTGTGTGGGAGCAGTACTTC
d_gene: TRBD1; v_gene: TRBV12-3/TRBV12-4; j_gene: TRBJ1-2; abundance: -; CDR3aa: CASSPLLGTGPYGYTF; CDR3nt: TGTGCCAGCAGTCCCCTTCTGGGGACAGGGCCCTATGGCTACACCTTC
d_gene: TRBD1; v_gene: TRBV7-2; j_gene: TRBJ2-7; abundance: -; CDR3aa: CASSLGPLDRGSYEQYF; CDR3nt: TGTGCCAGCAGCTTAGGTCCGCTGGACAGGGGTTCATACGAGCAGTACTTC
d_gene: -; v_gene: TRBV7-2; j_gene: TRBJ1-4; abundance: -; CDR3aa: CASSLGGLGNEKLFF; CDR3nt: TGTGCCAGCAGCTTAGGGGGTTTAGGGAATGAAAAACTGTTTTTT
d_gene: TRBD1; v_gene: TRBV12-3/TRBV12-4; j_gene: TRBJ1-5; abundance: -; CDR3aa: CASSLLGTGGNQPQHF; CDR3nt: TGTGCCAGCAGTTTATTAGGGACAGGGGGCAATCAGCCCCAGCATTTT
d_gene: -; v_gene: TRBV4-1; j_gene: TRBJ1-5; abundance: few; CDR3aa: CASSPGAGEEPQHF; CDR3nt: TGCGCCAGCAGCCCCGGGGCAGGGGAGGAACCCCAGCATTTT
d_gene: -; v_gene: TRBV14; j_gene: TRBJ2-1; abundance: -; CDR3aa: CASSSRGAGNEQFF; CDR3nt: TGTGCCAGCAGCTCACGGGGCGCCGGGAATGAGCAGTTCTTC
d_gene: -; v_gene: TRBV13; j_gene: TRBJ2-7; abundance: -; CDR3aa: CASSLGTPYYEQYF; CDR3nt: TGTGCCAGCAGCTTAGGGACACCTTACTACGAGCAGTACTTC
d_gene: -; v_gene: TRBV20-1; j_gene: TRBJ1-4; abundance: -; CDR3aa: CSAPVVTPSNEKLFF; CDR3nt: TGCAGTGCCCCCGTAGTGACCCCATCTAATGAAAAACTGTTTTTT
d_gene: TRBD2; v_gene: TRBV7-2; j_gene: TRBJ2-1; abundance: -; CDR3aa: CASSVVRESGEQFF; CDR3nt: TGTGCCAGCAGCGTGGTGCGGGAGTCTGGTGAGCAGTTCTTC
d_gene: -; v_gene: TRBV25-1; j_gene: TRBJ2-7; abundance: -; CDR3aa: CATSLGGDYEQYF; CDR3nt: TGTGCCACCTCCCTAGGCGGGGACTACGAGCAGTACTTC
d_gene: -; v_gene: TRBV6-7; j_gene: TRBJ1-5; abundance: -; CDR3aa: CASSYSENQPQHF; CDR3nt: TGTGCCAGCAGTTACTCGGAGAATCAGCCCCAGCATTTT
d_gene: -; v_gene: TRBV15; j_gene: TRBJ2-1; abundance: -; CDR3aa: CATSRASNEQFF; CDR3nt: TGTGCCACCAGCAGAGCCAGCAATGAGCAGTTCTTC
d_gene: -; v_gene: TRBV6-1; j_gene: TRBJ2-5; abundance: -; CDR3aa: CASSEGWAQETQYF; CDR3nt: TGTGCCAGCAGTGAAGGTTGGGCACAAGAGACCCAGTACTTC
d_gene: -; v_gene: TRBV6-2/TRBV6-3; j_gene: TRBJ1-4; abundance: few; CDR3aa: CASAGSEGDEKLFF; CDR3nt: TGTGCCAGCGCAGGATCAGAGGGCGATGAAAAACTGTTTTTT
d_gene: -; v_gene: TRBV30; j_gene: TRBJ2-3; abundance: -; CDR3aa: CAGTGVHTDTQYF; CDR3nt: TGTGCCGGGACCGGCGTCCACACAGATACGCAGTATTTT
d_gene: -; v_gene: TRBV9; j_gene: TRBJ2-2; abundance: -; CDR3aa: CASSVGIRTPNTGELFF; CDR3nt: TGTGCCAGCAGCGTGGGGATTAGAACTCCGAACACCGGGGAGCTGTTTTTT
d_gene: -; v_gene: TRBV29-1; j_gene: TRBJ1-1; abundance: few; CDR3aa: CSVEEVGTEAFF; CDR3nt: TGCAGCGTTGAGGAAGTTGGCACTGAAGCTTTCTTT
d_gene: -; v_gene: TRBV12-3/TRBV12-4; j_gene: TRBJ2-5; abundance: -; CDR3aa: CASSRGAGSQETQYF; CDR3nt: TGTGCCAGCAGTCGCGGGGCGGGATCCCAAGAGACCCAGTACTTC
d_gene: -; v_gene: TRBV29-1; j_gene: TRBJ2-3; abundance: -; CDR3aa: CSVATGLVDTQYF; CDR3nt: TGCAGCGTTGCAACGGGATTAGTAGATACGCAGTATTTT
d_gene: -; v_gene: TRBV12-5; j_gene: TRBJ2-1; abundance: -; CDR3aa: CASGWGDNEQFF; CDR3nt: TGTGCTAGTGGTTGGGGGGACAATGAGCAGTTCTTC
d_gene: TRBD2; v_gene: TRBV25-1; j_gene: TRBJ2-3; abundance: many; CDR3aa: CASSSPSGGPSTDTQYF; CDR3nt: TGTGCCAGCAGTTCGCCTAGCGGGGGACCTAGCACAGATACGCAGTATTTT
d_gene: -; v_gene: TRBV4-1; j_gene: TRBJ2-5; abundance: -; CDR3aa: CASSQVLVQETQYF; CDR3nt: TGCGCCAGCAGCCAAGTTTTAGTTCAAGAGACCCAGTACTTC
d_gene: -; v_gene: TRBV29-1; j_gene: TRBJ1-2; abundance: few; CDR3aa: CSVETVGYTF; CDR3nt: TGCAGCGTTGAAACAGTCGGCTACACCTTC
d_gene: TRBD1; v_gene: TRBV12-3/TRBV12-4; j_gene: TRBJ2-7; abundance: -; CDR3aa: CASRYRQGYEQYF; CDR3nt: TGTGCCAGCAGGTATCGACAGGGCTACGAGCAGTACTTC
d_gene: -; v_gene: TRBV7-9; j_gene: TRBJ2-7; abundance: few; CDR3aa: CASSLAGRASSYEQYF; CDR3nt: TGTGCCAGCAGCTTAGCTGGCAGGGCGAGCTCCTACGAGCAGTACTTC
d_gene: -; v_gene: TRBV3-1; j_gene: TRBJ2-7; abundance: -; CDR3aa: CATQTASYEQYF; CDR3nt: TGTGCCACCCAGACAGCCTCCTACGAGCAGTACTTC
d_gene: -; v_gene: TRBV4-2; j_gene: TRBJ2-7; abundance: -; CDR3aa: CASSQVIVATYEQYF; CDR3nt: TGTGCCAGCAGCCAAGTAATAGTCGCCACCTACGAGCAGTACTTC
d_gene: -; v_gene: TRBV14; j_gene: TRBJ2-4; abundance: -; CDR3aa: CASSQVQGTKNIQYF; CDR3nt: TGTGCCAGCAGCCAGGTCCAGGGGACGAAAAACATTCAGTACTTC